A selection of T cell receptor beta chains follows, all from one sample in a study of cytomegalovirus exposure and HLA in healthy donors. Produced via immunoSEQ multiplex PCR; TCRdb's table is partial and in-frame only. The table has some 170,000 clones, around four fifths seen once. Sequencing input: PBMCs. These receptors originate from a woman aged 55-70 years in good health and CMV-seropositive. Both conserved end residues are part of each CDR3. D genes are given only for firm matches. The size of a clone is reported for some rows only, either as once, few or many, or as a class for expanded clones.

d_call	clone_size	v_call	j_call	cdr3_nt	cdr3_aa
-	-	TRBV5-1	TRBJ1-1	TGCGCCAGCAGCCATACTTCCGGGGTTAGCACTGAAGCTTTCTTT	CASSHTSGVSTEAFF
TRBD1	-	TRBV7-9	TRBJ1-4	TGTGCCAGTCCCGCCCAGGGACCCCTGTCGACACAGGGGGAAAAACTGTTTTTT	CASPAQGPLSTQGEKLFF
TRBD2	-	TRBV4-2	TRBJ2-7	TGTGCCAGCAGCCATGCCCCACCCCTGGCTAGCGGAGTCCGACCGATCACCTACGAGCAGTACTTC	CASSHAPPLASGVRPITYEQYF
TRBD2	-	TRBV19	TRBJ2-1	TGTGCCAGTAGTCGCACTAGCGGGAACTTCGCTGAGCAGTTCTTC	CASSRTSGNFAEQFF
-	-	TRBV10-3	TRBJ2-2	TGTGCCATCAGGCATACAACAGCGAACACCGGGGAGCTGTTTTTT	CAIRHTTANTGELFF
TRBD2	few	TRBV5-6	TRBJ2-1	TGTGCCAGCAGCTTTCCTAGCGGGAGAAATGAGCAGTTCTTC	CASSFPSGRNEQFF
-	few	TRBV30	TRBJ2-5	TGTGTAGTGGAGTTCGTTGAGACCCAGTACTTC	CVVEFVETQYF
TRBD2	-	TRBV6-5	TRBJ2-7	TGTGCCAGCAGTTACTCTTCCGGACGGGGGGGATACGAGCAGTACTTC	CASSYSSGRGGYEQYF
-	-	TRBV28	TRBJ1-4	TGTGCCAGCAGCGCTCACGATCGCGGCGAAAAACTGTTTTTT	CASSAHDRGEKLFF
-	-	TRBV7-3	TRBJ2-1	TGTGCCAGCAGCTCCGGCGGTGGGTCCTACAATGAGCAGTTCTTC	CASSSGGGSYNEQFF
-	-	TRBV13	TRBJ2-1	TGTGCCAGCAGCTTACCGGGGTTCAGCTCCTACAATGAGCAGTTCTTC	CASSLPGFSSYNEQFF
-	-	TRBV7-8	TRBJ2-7	TGTGCCAGCAGCTCCGGACACCAAAGCTCCTACGAGCAGTACTTC	CASSSGHQSSYEQYF
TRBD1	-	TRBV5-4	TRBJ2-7	TGTGCCAGCAGCTCACCCGGGACAGGGTTAAACGAGCAGTACTTC	CASSSPGTGLNEQYF
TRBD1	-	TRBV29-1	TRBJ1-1	TGCAGCGTCGATACAGGGGGCACTGAAGCTTTCTTT	CSVDTGGTEAFF
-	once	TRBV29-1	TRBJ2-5	TGCAGCGTGTGCCAATGGACTGCAGGCCAAGAGACCCAGTACTTC	CSVCQWTAGQETQYF
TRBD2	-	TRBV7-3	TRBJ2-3	TGTGCCAGCAGGGAATCTAGCGGGGGGCTCACAGATACGCAGTATTTT	CASRESSGGLTDTQYF
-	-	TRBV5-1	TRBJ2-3	TGCGCCACCCAAACAGGGTTAAGCACAGATACGCAGTATTTT	CATQTGLSTDTQYF
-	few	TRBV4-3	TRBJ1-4	TGCGCCAGCAGCCAAGATCGGGGGGTGGGTGAAAAACTGTTTTTT	CASSQDRGVGEKLFF
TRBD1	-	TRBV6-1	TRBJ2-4	TGTGCCAGCAGTGAAGGGACAGGGGTTGGAAACAGTCAGTACTTC	CASSEGTGVGNSQYF
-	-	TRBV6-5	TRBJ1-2	TGTGCCAGCAGTTACCAGGTGGGCCAGGTCATATATGGCTACACCTTC	CASSYQVGQVIYGYTF
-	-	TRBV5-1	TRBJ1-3	TGCGCCAGCAGCTTGTCCGGACAGTGGGGAAACACCATATATTTT	CASSLSGQWGNTIYF
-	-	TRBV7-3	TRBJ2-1	TGTGCCAGCAGCTCGGGAGTTGAGCAGTTCTTC	CASSSGVEQFF
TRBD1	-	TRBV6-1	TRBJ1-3	TGTGCCAGCAGTGACAGAATGGGGGCAGGGGGTGGAAACACCATATATTTT	CASSDRMGAGGGNTIYF
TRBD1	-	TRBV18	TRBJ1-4	TGTGCCAGCTCACCGCCGGGACAGACTGAAAAACTGTTTTTT	CASSPPGQTEKLFF
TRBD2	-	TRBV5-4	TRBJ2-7	TGTGCCAGCAGCTTGGGAGGGACTAGCGGGGGCTCCGGCTACGAGCAGTACTTC	CASSLGGTSGGSGYEQYF
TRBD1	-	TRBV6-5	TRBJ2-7	TGTGCCAGCAGTTACATCAGAGACAGGGTTTCCTACGAGCAGTACTTC	CASSYIRDRVSYEQYF
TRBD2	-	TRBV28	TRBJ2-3	TGTGCCAGCAGTTTAGTACTAGCGGGGGGGTATAGCACAGATACGCAGTATTTT	CASSLVLAGGYSTDTQYF
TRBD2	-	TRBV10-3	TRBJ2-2	TGTGCCATCAGGGGGACTACCTTAGGCGGGGAGCTGTTTTTT	CAIRGTTLGGELFF
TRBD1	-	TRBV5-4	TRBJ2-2	TGTGCCAGCAGCTCCCCCGGACAGGGGTTTACCGGGGAGCTGTTTTTT	CASSSPGQGFTGELFF
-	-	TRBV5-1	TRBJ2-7	TGCGCCAGCAGCTTGGATGGGGGCACCTACGAGCAGTACTTC	CASSLDGGTYEQYF
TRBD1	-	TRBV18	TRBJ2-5	TGTGCCAGCTCACCTATCGTACAGGGGGATAAAGTGACCCAGTACTTC	CASSPIVQGDKVTQYF
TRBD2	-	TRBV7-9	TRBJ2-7	TGTGCCAGCAGCTTATATCGGGGGGGGGCCTACGAGCAGTACTTC	CASSLYRGGAYEQYF
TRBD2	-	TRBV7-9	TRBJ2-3	TGTGCCAGCAGCTGGGGACTAGCGGACACAGATACGCAGTATTTT	CASSWGLADTDTQYF
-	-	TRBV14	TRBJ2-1	TGTGCCAGCAGCCAAGTCCGAGGGGGAACTGAGCAGTTCTTC	CASSQVRGGTEQFF
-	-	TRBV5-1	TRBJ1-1	TGCGCCAGCAGCAGCGACAGTTGGACTGAAGCTTTCTTT	CASSSDSWTEAFF
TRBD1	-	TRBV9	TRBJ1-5	TGTGCCAGCAGCGTAGCTGAGACAGGGTGCTATAGCAATCAGCCCCAGCATTTT	CASSVAETGCYSNQPQHF
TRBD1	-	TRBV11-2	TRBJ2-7	TGTGCCAGCAACGAACAGGGGTCGTCCTACGAGCAGTACTTC	CASNEQGSSYEQYF
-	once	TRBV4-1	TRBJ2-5	TGCGCCAGCAGCCAAGAAATAGGAGTGCGGCAGTACTTC	CASSQEIGVRQYF
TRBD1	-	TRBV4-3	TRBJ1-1	TGCGCCAGCAGCCCCCCGAACAGGGGGACGAACACTGAAGCTTTCTTT	CASSPPNRGTNTEAFF
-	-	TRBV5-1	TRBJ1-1	TGCGCCAGCAGCCCACGGGGGTCCACTGAAGCTTTCTTT	CASSPRGSTEAFF
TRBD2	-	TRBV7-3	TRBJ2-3	TGTGCCAGCAGCTTTGCGGGAGGGCCCACAGATACGCAGTATTTT	CASSFAGGPTDTQYF
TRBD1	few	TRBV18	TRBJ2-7	TGTGCCAGCTCAAGGACAGGCAGCTCCTACGAGCAGTACTTC	CASSRTGSSYEQYF
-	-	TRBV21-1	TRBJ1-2	TGTGCCAGCAGCAACGGGAAGCTCAGGTGCGAGGGCTACACCTTC	CASSNGKLRCEGYTF
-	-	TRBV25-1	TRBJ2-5	TGTGCCAGCAGGGCCACGTTCCAAGAGACCCAGTACTTC	CASRATFQETQYF
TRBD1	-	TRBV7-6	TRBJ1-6	TGTGCCAGCAGCAACGTACAGGGGAAAGGTTCACCCCTCCACTTT	CASSNVQGKGSPLHF
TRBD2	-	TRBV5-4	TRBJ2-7	TGTGCCAGCAGCTTGGGGACTAGCGGGGGGGCCGGGTGGGAGCAGTACTTC	CASSLGTSGGAGWEQYF
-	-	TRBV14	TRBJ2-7	TGTGCCAGCAGCCAAGGAGCCCGGGTTGGTTACGAGCAGTACTTC	CASSQGARVGYEQYF
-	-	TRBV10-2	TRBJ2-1	TGCGCCAGCACCGCTAATGCGGGGCCCCACAATGAGCAGTTCTTC	CASTANAGPHNEQFF
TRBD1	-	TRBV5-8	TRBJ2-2	TGTGCCAGCACCGTCAGGGGGCCGGCCACCGGGGAGCTGTTTTTT	CASTVRGPATGELFF
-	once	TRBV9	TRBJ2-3	TGTGCCAGCAGCGTAGCAGCGGAGATTGAGGTGGATACGCAGTATTTT	CASSVAAEIEVDTQYF
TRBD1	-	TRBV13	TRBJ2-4	TGTGCCAGCAGCCTACAGGGGGAAGAAAACATTCAGTACTTC	CASSLQGEENIQYF
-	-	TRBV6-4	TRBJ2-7	TGTGCCAGCTCACAAAGGACTGGCTACGAGCAGTACTTC	CASSQRTGYEQYF
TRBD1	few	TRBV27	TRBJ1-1	TGTGCCAGCAGTTTATTGGAGGGGGCTACTGAAGCTTTCTTT	CASSLLEGATEAFF